This TCR beta chain was observed in a study of T-cell memory formation after mild COVID-19. The study, taken as a whole, reports: Cross-reactive memory seemingly joined, as some responding clones were found in pre-infection memory. In second-wave clones peaking day 37, SARS-CoV-2 specificity remained unconfirmed.

As for this clonotype: The antigen remains undetermined.

5'RACE with constant-segment primers built TCRalpha and TCRbeta cDNA libraries with UMIs. One entry per CDR3 protein results from TCRdb running MiXCR on the 5' RACE reads. The table has 190,000 or so distinct CDR3 sequences, around a fifth seen once. This clonotype was sampled from an adult woman who had mild COVID-19 (a few samples of this study predate the infection). Cell type and time point are not known. The material sequenced was PBMCs or a T cell subset sorted from them (not recorded which).

CDR3 nucleotides: TGTGCCACCAGTGATTTAGATGGGACAGGCACAGATACGCAGTATTTT. Protein product: CATSDLDGTGTDTQYF. J is TRBJ2-3 and V is TRBV24-1; 7 nucleotides match TRBD1. Germline V gene sequence: CDR1 KGHDR, CDR2 SFDVKD. The CDR3 spans 16 residues. The J segment lost 1 base and the V segment lost 1 base, leaving 4 bases of the junction unmatched.